Listed below are T cell receptor beta chains from one sample, sequenced in a study of blood T cell repertoires in COVID-19. Measured with immunoSEQ multiplex PCR; TCRdb has only the in-frame clones, and not every one. The sample lists roughly 150,000 clones, around 82% occurring once. The sequencing sample was made of peripheral blood. The receptors were gathered from a human donor in a cohort sampled during active COVID-19. The CDR3 runs from the conserved cysteine through the conserved F or W. Each record gives: clone size, J gene, V gene, CDR3 length, D gene, CDR3 protein, CDR3 DNA. The D gene is left open where the match is weak. Where a row states a size, it is once, few, many or the class of an expanded clone; other rows omit it.

- TRBJ2-7 TRBV27 14 TRBD1 CASSPFRDSYEQYF TGTGCCAGCAGTCCCTTTCGGGACAGCTACGAGCAGTACTTC
- TRBJ1-5 TRBV4-3 14 - CASSQDSSNQPQHF TGCGCCAGCAGCCAGGACAGTAGCAATCAGCCCCAGCATTTT
- TRBJ1-4 TRBV19 13 - CASSIETYEKLFF TGTGCCAGTAGTATTGAAACTTATGAAAAACTGTTTTTT
- TRBJ1-1 TRBV3-1/TRBV3-2 15 TRBD1 CASTERGQQNTEAFF TGTGCCAGCACTGAAAGGGGACAGCAGAACACTGAAGCTTTCTTT
- TRBJ2-1 TRBV2 15 TRBD1 CASSEAVTGYNEQFF TGTGCCAGCAGTGAAGCGGTGACAGGGTACAATGAGCAGTTCTTC
- TRBJ1-1 TRBV30 13 - CAAEGQAYTEAFF TGTGCCGCGGAGGGGCAGGCCTACACTGAAGCTTTCTTT
once TRBJ2-3 TRBV11-3 16 TRBD2 CASSLGRGGPTDTQYF TGTGCCAGCAGCTTAGGGCGCGGGGGGCCCACAGATACGCAGTATTTT
- TRBJ1-2 TRBV21-1 13 - CASSKMYQGTPTF TGTGCCAGCAGCAAAATGTATCAGGGCACTCCAACCTTC
- TRBJ1-2 TRBV13 12 - CASSLSGYGYTF TGTGCCAGCAGCCTAAGTGGCTATGGCTACACCTTC
- TRBJ1-1 TRBV7-2 13 TRBD1 CASSLDRDRRAFF TGTGCCAGCAGTTTAGACAGGGACAGGAGAGCTTTCTTT
- TRBJ2-2 TRBV5-6 16 TRBD2 CASSLGLAVNTGELFF TGTGCCAGCAGCTTGGGACTAGCGGTTAACACCGGGGAGCTGTTTTTT
once TRBJ2-1 TRBV7-3 15 TRBD2 CASSQGTSGYNEQFF TGTGCCAGCAGCCAAGGGACTAGCGGGTACAATGAGCAGTTCTTC
- TRBJ2-1 TRBV11-3 15 - CASSTRGTPNNEQFF TGTGCCAGCAGCACTAGAGGAACCCCTAACAATGAGCAGTTCTTC
- TRBJ1-1 TRBV15 13 - CATSPRVNTEAFF TGTGCCACCAGCCCGAGGGTGAACACTGAAGCTTTCTTT
once TRBJ2-7 TRBV18 14 TRBD1 CASSPGQGSYEQYF TGTGCCAGCTCACCGGGACAGGGCTCCTACGAGCAGTACTTC